This T cell receptor beta chain was observed in a study of CD4 T cells in relation to SARS-CoV-2 and coronaviruses. Background on the study: The HLA restriction of the shared crossreactive spike epitopes was mapped. Study-wide findings and caveats: Monoreactive clones expanded significantly more to SARS-CoV-2 than crossreactive clones did.

Remarks on this clone: The target antigen is unknown.

Germline V CDR1 and CDR2: MDHEN, SYDVKM. The CDR3 covers 20 residues. V trimming: 1 base; J trimming: 0 bases; junction bases outside the gene matches: 11. Profiling relied on immunoSEQ multiplex PCR, and the TCRdb table lists in-frame clones only, not all of them. This sample yields about 65,000 clones, of which about 90% are seen a single time; around 1.5% belongs to the top ten. Before the COVID-19 pandemic, during about 2011-2019, CD4+ T cells were taken from unexposed donors. Sequencing used memory CD4+ T cells from PBMCs. V gene TRBV28 combines with J gene TRBJ1-4; TRBD1 aligns across 10 bases. This receptor was taken from a human donor in good health. The CDR3 protein is CASSLYPPGTGVATNEKLFF. In DNA form, the CDR3 reads TGTGCCAGCAGTTTATATCCCCCCGGGACAGGGGTCGCAACTAATGAAAAACTGTTTTTT.